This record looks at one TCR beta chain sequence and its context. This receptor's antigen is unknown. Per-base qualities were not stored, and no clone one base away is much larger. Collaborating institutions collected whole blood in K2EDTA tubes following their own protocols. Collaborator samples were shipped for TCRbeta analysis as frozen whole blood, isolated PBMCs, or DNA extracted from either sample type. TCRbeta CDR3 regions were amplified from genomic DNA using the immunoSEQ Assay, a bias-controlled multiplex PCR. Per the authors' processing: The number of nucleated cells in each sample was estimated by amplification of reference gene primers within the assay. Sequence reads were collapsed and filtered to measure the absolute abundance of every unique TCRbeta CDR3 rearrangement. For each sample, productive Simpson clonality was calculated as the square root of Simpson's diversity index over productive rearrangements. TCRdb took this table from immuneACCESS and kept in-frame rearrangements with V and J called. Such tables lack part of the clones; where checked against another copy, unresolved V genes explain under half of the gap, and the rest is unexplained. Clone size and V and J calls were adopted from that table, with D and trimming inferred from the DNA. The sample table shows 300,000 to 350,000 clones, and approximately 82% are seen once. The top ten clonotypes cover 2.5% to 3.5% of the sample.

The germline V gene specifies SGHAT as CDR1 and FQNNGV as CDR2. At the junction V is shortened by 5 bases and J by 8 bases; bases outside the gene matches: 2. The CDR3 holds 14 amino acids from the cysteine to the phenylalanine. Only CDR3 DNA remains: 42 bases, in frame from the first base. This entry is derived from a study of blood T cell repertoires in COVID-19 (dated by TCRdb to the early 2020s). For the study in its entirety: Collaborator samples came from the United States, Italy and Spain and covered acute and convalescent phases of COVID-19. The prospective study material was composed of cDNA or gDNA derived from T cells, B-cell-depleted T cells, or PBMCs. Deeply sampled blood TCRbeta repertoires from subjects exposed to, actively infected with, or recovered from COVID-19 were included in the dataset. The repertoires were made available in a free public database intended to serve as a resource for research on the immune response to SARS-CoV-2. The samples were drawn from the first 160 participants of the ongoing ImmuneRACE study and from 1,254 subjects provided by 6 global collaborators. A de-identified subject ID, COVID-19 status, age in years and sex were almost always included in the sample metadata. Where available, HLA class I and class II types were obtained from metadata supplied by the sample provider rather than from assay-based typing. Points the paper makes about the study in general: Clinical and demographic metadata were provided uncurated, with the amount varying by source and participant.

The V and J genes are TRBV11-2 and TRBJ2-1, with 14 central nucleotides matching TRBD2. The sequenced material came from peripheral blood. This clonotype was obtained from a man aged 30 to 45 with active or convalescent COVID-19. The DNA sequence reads TGTGCCAGCAGCCAGGGACTAGCGGGAGATGAGCAGTTCTTC. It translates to CASSQGLAGDEQFF.